At least ten counts were recorded for the clone carrying this T cell receptor beta chain. Its antigen is unidentified. Each diagnosis drew on symptoms, thyroxine, TRAb, thyroid ultrasound and orbital computed tomography findings. Trimming shortened V by 4 bases and J by 5 bases, and 11 bases separated the two germline ends. In germline, CDR1 is GTSNPN, CDR2 SVGIG (reference sequence). The CDR3 loop spans 12 amino acids. Using RNA transcripts as the source, TCR beta CDR3 regions were amplified. When the TCR CDR3 underwent first-round RT-PCR, the HTBI primer set was used. One entry per CDR3 protein results from TCRdb running MiXCR on the multiplex PCR reads. The repertoire has about 290,000 distinct CDR3 sequences, roughly 13% of them found once; the top ten carry roughly 8%. This entry belongs to a study of T cells in Graves' hyperthyroidism and ophthalmopathy. Findings of the study overall: Median prediction lead before ophthalmopathy onset was 5 to 7 months with the model.

This chain joins TRBV30 and TRBJ2-5; the D gene is possibly TRBD2 (6 bases). The sequence was obtained from a woman in her 30s with Graves' hyperthyroidism that later progressed to Graves' ophthalmopathy. The source material was blood. The DNA for the CDR3 is TGTGCCTGGAATGAGGGAGGCGAGACCCAGTACTTC. This codes for CAWNEGGETQYF.